This T cell receptor (beta chain) was sequenced for a study of blood T cell repertoires in COVID-19. Study as a whole: The study drew acute and convalescent COVID-19 samples from the United States, Italy and Spain. PBMCs, B-cell-depleted T cells, or T cells provided the cDNA or gDNA that made up the material.

In the source study's methods: Estimation of nucleated cell counts was performed using reference gene primer amplification. Sequencing was performed with immunoSEQ multiplex PCR; in TCRdb, only in-frame clones are kept and a portion is missing. V and J calls plus clone size are reproduced from that table; the DNA served to infer D and trimming. The sample consists of about 69,000 clones, roughly nine tenths of them appearing once. Per germline, CDR1 SGHTS and CDR2 YDEGEE. Trimming left V 1 base short and J 6 bases short, with 14 bases between. The CDR3 consists of 15 residues. The source is a woman between 50 and 59 years old with active COVID-19. J is TRBJ1-5 and V is TRBV5-8; D perhaps matches TRBD1 (5 bases). Sequencing was carried out using peripheral blood. In DNA form, the CDR3 reads TGTGCCAGCAGCTTGAAGGCAGGGAAATTTCAGCCCCAGCATTTT. It codes for CASSLKAGKFQPQHF. The full variable domain, rest sourced from reference TRBV5-8 and TRBJ1-5, is EAGVTQSPTHLIKTRGQQATLRCSPISGHTSVYWYQQALGLGLQFLLWYDEGEERNRGNFPPRFSGRQFPNYSSELNVNALELEDSALYLCASSLKAGKFQPQHFGDGTRLSIL.